These T cell receptor beta chains were read from a single sample in a study of OX40 agonist ivuxolimab in advanced cancers. Sequencing used immunoSEQ multiplex PCR; TCRdb keeps in-frame clones, though not all of them. Of 46,000 or so clones listed, 70% to 80% are singletons. The material sequenced was CD4+ or CD8+ T cells sorted from blood, taken in a trial of the OX40 agonist ivuxolimab. All receptors derive from an adult with an advanced solid tumor such as melanoma, head and neck, liver or kidney cancer. CDR3s include the opening cysteine and the closing phenylalanine or tryptophan.

v_call	j_call	cdr3_aa
TRBV7-9	TRBJ2-3	CASTAGGSSTDTQYF
TRBV19	TRBJ2-7	CASSVPGGPSYEQYF
TRBV6-5	TRBJ2-7	CASTRAFGYEQYF
TRBV5-5	TRBJ1-2	CASERVPNGGYTF
TRBV7-3	TRBJ2-7	CASSSWTRSYEQYF
TRBV30	TRBJ2-3	CAWGVGAGTDTQYF
TRBV15	TRBJ2-6	CATSRKGSGANVLTF
TRBV2	TRBJ2-5	CASSDRDKVRETQYF
TRBV7-9	TRBJ2-2	CASSPQGANTGELFF
TRBV28	TRBJ2-7	CASSRLAAPYEQYF
TRBV4-1	TRBJ2-3	CASSQDLSSTDTQYF
TRBV11-3	TRBJ2-1	CASSLGGYNEQFF
TRBV5-1	TRBJ1-5	CASSPGDTQPQHF
TRBV7-9	TRBJ1-4	CASSRGSAEKLFF
TRBV5-1	TRBJ2-5	CASSLMSTKQETQYF
TRBV7-3	TRBJ2-5	CASSSGLAGEETQYF
TRBV6-1	TRBJ2-7	CASSEIGRTVPYEQYF
TRBV5-1	TRBJ1-5	CASSAGAGQPQHF
TRBV7-2	TRBJ1-6	CASSLDRRAPLHF
TRBV2	TRBJ2-1	CASSGTSRYNEQFF
TRBV6-5	TRBJ2-5	CASSRTSETQYF
TRBV13	TRBJ1-6	CASRRTGLASPLHF
TRBV11-3	TRBJ2-3	CASSLSGQSSTDTQYF
TRBV5-1	TRBJ1-2	CASSLEGQNYGYTF
TRBV4-1	TRBJ2-2	CASSQDWASGAQGTGELFF
TRBV18	TRBJ1-3	CASSPSGTAGGGNTIYF
TRBV18	TRBJ2-7	CASSRGTGLLYEQYF
TRBV6-1	TRBJ1-2	CASSEVDGLGNTF
TRBV14	TRBJ2-3	CASSQDPGQGTDTQYF
TRBV27	TRBJ1-1	CASRNSGGTEAFF
TRBV7-9	TRBJ2-7	CASSARVWPYEQYF